Listed below are T cell receptor beta chains from one sample, sequenced in a study of control samples from healthy donors and cancer patients. Profiled with immunoSEQ multiplex PCR; TCRdb holds only in-frame clones, not every one. The sample includes about 92,000 clones, roughly four fifths seen only once; the top ten take approximately 9.8%. The sample taken for sequencing was blood. Source of these receptors: a woman aged 60-70 years in good health. CDR3s leave out the opening cysteine and the closing phenylalanine or tryptophan. D genes are given only for firm matches. Expanded clones are given a class, and other clones once, few, many or no size at all.

once | . | TRBV7-8 | ASSYTEDSPLH
. | TRBD1 | TRBV18 | ASSPGTGVSPLH
. | . | TRBV5-4 | ASRPPGAGGELF
. | . | TRBV10-3 | AISDQGLNTEAF
. | . | TRBV11-2 | ASSLTENQPQH
. | . | TRBV6-5 | ASSPGLATEQF
. | . | TRBV10-3 | AISEGATGELF
. | . | TRBV28 | ASSLNTLNTEAF
. | . | TRBV14 | ASSQENPFTDTQY
. | TRBD1 | TRBV5-1 | ASSPAGTGVLTQY
. | . | TRBV10-3 | AISGADFGETQY
few | TRBD1 | TRBV6-5 | ASSPGGTGNEKLF
few | . | TRBV3-1/TRBV3-2 | ASSQGFLWRTDTQY
. | TRBD1 | TRBV5-4 | ASSSQGPNTEAF
. | . | TRBV11-3 | ASSLVGGGSAF
. | TRBD2 | TRBV19 | ASRSLGAGAGEQY
. | . | TRBV28 | ASGGGPGELF
. | . | TRBV18 | ASSIHEQY
. | TRBD1 | TRBV19 | ASSSTGGTEAF
. | TRBD1 | TRBV5-1 | ASSRTGVARTDTQY
. | TRBD1 | TRBV19 | ASSPDRVEAF
. | . | TRBV12-5 | ASALGAYGYT
. | . | TRBV6-1 | ASSEAVTANTEAF